This T cell receptor beta chain is from a study of blood T cell repertoires in COVID-19. Study context: Both acute and convalescent COVID-19 samples were obtained from the United States, Italy and Spain. Nucleic acid was either cDNA or gDNA, and it came from T cells, B-cell-depleted T cells, or PBMCs.

Original data processing: The authors estimated nucleated cell counts from reference gene primer amplification. Sequenced by immunoSEQ multiplex PCR; TCRdb stores in-frame clones only, minus some. V, J and clone size are those of that table, while D and trimming were read from the DNA. The top ten clones hold 2.1% of a sample with roughly 230,000 clones, 90% of them seen once. Trimming pared 2 bases from V and 1 base from J, leaving 9 bases between. The CDR3 totals 16 residues. The V gene's germline CDR1 is ENHRY and CDR2 SYGVKD. Enrolment of Seattle patients took place during active infection, and they were followed longitudinally.

This receptor was identified in a woman aged 55-70 years with COVID-19, enrolled during active disease. The chain links TRBV10-3 to TRBJ2-6, with no clear D. The sample consisted of peripheral blood. CDR3 nucleotide sequence: TGTGCCATCAGTGAGGCCGTCACTTCTGGGGCCAACGTCCTGACTTTC. Protein product: CAISEAVTSGANVLTF.